This passage covers 30 T cell receptor beta chains from one sample sequenced in a study of shared clonotypes between healthy human individuals. The repertoire was sequenced with immunoSEQ multiplex PCR; TCRdb's copy has only in-frame clones and lacks some. The table has 600,000 to 750,000 clones, around 70% seen once. The source material was memory CD4+ T cells sorted from blood. Subset noted: CD45RA-negative fraction. Receptors originate from a woman aged 25 to 39 in good health.

The chain is built from TRBV11-2 and TRBJ2-2; 8 nucleotides agree with TRBD1. Looked up from germline, CDR1 is SGHAT and CDR2 is FQNNGV. V dropped 3 bases and J dropped 1; count of bases not matched to a gene: 4. CDR3 length equals 16 residues. This CDR3 is CASSFSGTGNTGELFF. In nucleotides, the CDR3 is TGTGCCAGCAGCTTTTCCGGGACAGGGAACACCGGGGAGCTGTTTTTT.

This chain joins TRBV2 and TRBJ1-1; a weak D match, TRBD1 (6 bases). V lost 6 bases and J 2 bases, leaving 13 bases between the germline ends. CDR1 and CDR2 from the germline V gene are SNHLY and FYNNEI. The CDR3 extends over 14 amino acids. The CDR3 spells CASRGPTGNTEAFF. The CDR3 bases are TGTGCCAGCAGGGGACCGACAGGTAACACTGAAGCTTTCTTT.

V is TRBV6-5 and J is TRBJ2-7; 7 nucleotides line up with TRBD1. With 0 bases clipped from V and 2 bases from J, the junction kept 4 bases outside the gene matches. Germline CDR1 MNHEY, CDR2 SVGAGI. The CDR3 sequence is 15 residues long. The CDR3: CASSYSTGQTYEQYF. CDR3 nucleotide sequence: TGTGCCAGCAGTTACTCGACGGGACAGACCTACGAGCAGTACTTC.

The chain is built from TRBV7-3 and TRBJ2-1; 11 nucleotides agree with TRBD2. The V gene's germline CDR1 is SGHTA and CDR2 FQGTGA. J gave up 2 bases and V 5 bases, and 2 bases lay outside the gene matches. CDR3 length: 15 amino acids. The CDR3 nucleotides are TGTGCCAGCAGCCGACTAGCGGGGCCCTACAATGAGCAGTTCTTC. This encodes CASSRLAGPYNEQFF.

The V call is TRBV27, the J call TRBJ2-7, with 8 bases matching TRBD1. Germline CDR1 is MNHEY and CDR2 is SMNVEV (reference sequence). V shed 6 bases, J shed 5 bases, and the junction held 12 bases outside the gene matches. The CDR3 has 15 amino acids. CDR3 residues: CASSPLRQGRNEQYF. The CDR3, as DNA: TGTGCCAGCAGCCCACTAAGACAGGGGAGGAACGAGCAGTACTTC.

The rearrangement joins TRBV30 to TRBJ2-2; D may be TRBD1 or TRBD2 (7 bases each). This CDR3 has 17 amino acids. Trimming shortened V by 2 bases and J by 1 base, and 17 bases separated the two germline ends. Germline CDR1 GTSNPN, CDR2 SVGIG (reference sequence). This CDR3 reads CAWSPPGGARNTGELFF. The CDR3 DNA reads as TGTGCCTGGAGTCCCCCAGGGGGGGCGCGGAACACCGGGGAGCTGTTTTTT.

The chain links TRBV27 to TRBJ1-2; 12 bases line up with TRBD1. The CDR3 contains 14 residues. J lost 7 bases, V lost 5 bases, and 5 bases had no gene match. CDR1 is MNHEY, CDR2 SMNVEV, per germline (reference sequence). CDR3 nucleotides: TGTGCCAGCAGTGGGACAGGGGGCGCGTCTGGCTACACCTTC. This gives the protein CASSGTGGASGYTF.

The chain uses TRBV4-2 and TRBJ2-3, with D unresolved. Trimming removed 3 bases from V and 7 bases from J, with 8 bases in between. The CDR3 is made up of 12 amino acids. Germline values: CDR1 LGHNA, CDR2 YNFKEQ. CDR3 sequence (DNA): TGTGCCAGCAGCCAGGACCTCCATACGCAGTATTTT. Its translation: CASSQDLHTQYF.

The CDR3 coding sequence is TGTGCCAGTAGTATCGGTCCCAGTTCGGAGACCCAGTACTTC. Its translation is CASSIGPSSETQYF. This chain connects TRBV19 to TRBJ2-5; D not certain. CDR1 and CDR2 (germline): LNHDA, SQIVND (reference sequence). Trimming cost V 3 bases and J 5 bases, with 13 bases left between them. CDR3 length: 14 residues.

This chain uses TRBV7-2 with TRBJ2-7, with 11 positions matching TRBD2. The CDR3 length is 16 residues. Germline-derived CDR1 and CDR2 are SGHTA and FQGNSA. V lost 3 bases and J lost 1; bases outside the gene matches: 5. CDR3 amino acids: CASSFRLAGISYEQYF. The CDR3 DNA sequence: TGTGCCAGCAGCTTTCGACTAGCGGGAATTTCCTACGAGCAGTACTTC.

Here the CDR3 reads CASSVRDRVAEQYF. The CDR3 DNA reads as TGTGCCAGCAGTGTCCGGGACAGGGTGGCCGAGCAGTACTTC. The chain combines TRBV6-1 with TRBJ2-7; TRBD1 agrees at 9 bases. After removal of 4 bases from V and 6 bases from J, the junction contained 7 bases not matched to a gene. Germline V gene data show CDR1 as MNHNS and CDR2 as SASEGT. The CDR3 runs 14 residues.

The chain has TRBV11-1 and TRBJ2-7, with 11 bases fitting TRBD2. V was clipped by 5 bases and J by 2 bases; unmatched bases: 8. Per germline, CDR1 SGHAT and CDR2 FQDESV (reference sequence). The CDR3 extends over 16 amino acids. The CDR3 nucleotides read TGTGCCAGCAGCAGCCTCGGGACTAGCGGAACCTACGAGCAGTACTTC. Protein product: CASSSLGTSGTYEQYF.

This sequence joins TRBV18 and TRBJ1-5; D unresolved. The CDR3 spans 15 residues. CDR1 and CDR2 (germline): KGHSH, LQKENI. Trimming stripped 0 bases from V and 4 bases from J, with 10 bases between. The CDR3: CASSPPGIYNQPQHF. The DNA of the CDR3 is TGTGCCAGCTCACCACCCGGGATCTATAATCAGCCCCAGCATTTT.

This clone was recorded a few times. The V gene is TRBV4-2, the J gene TRBJ1-5; TRBD1 matches at 8 bases. The trim removed 3 bases at V and 6 bases at J, leaving 7 bases unmatched. The length of the CDR3 is 15 residues. The germline CDR1 and CDR2 sequences are LGHNA and YNFKEQ. The CDR3 spells CASSQNGQGPQPQHF. The CDR3 nucleotides read TGTGCCAGCAGCCAGAATGGACAGGGCCCTCAGCCCCAGCATTTT.

The genes are TRBV4-1 and TRBJ2-1; TRBD2 is a possible D gene (6 bases). The CDR3 extends over 17 amino acids. The V end lost 0 bases, the J end lost 9 bases, and 21 bases lay between the germline ends. The germline CDR1 and CDR2 sequences are MGHRA and YSYEKL. In DNA, the CDR3 is TGCGCCAGCAGCCAAGACTTGGCGGGATGGCTTCGTGGTGAGCAGTTCTTC. Its translation: CASSQDLAGWLRGEQFF.

This clone was counted only a few times. The chain carries TRBV11-2 and TRBJ2-7; 9 nucleotides line up with TRBD1. With V trimmed by 3 bases and J by 3 bases, 3 bases remained unmatched. CDR3 length: 14 residues. Germline values: CDR1 SGHAT, CDR2 FQNNGV. CDR3 bases: TGTGCCAGCAGCTTCGGACAGGGGATCTACGAGCAGTACTTC. Its protein is CASSFGQGIYEQYF. Drawing the rest from reference TRBV11-2 and TRBJ2-7, the complete variable domain is EAGVAQSPRYKIIEKRQSVAFWCNPISGHATLYWYQQILGQGPKLLIQFQNNGVVDDSQLPKDRFSAERLKGVDSTLKIQPAKLEDSAVYLCASSFGQGIYEQYFGPGTRLTVT.

V gene TRBV19 combines with J gene TRBJ1-2; 8 bases align to TRBD1. Trimming removed 7 bases from V and 8 bases from J; junction bases left unmatched: 6. The CDR3 totals 12 residues. The V gene's germline CDR1 is LNHDA and CDR2 SQIVND (reference sequence). The DNA for the CDR3 is TGTGCCAGTACCCCGGACAGGGTAGGCTACACCTTC. It is translated as CASTPDRVGYTF. Full variable domain (rest looked up from reference TRBV19 and TRBJ1-2): DGGITQSPKYLFRKEGQNVTLSCEQNLNHDAMYWYRQDPGQGLRLIYYSQIVNDFQKGDIAEGYSVSREKKESFPLTVTSAQKNPTAFYLCASTPDRVGYTFGSGTRLTVV.

The chain combines TRBV7-9 with TRBJ2-1; 10 bases match TRBD1. V shed 5 bases and J 8 bases; nucleotides not matched to a gene: 9. The V gene's germline CDR1 is SEHNR and CDR2 FQNEAQ (reference sequence). The CDR3 length is 15 residues. CDR3 protein: CASSVVWTGGDEQFF. The CDR3 bases are TGTGCCAGCAGCGTCGTTTGGACAGGGGGGGATGAGCAGTTCTTC. Drawing the rest from reference TRBV7-9 and TRBJ2-1, the complete variable domain is DTGVSQNPRHKITKRGQNVTFRCDPISEHNRLYWYRQTLGQGPEFLTYFQNEAQLEKSRLLSDRFSAERPKGSFSTLEIQRTEQGDSAMYLCASSVVWTGGDEQFFGPGTRLTVL.

This clone was found a few times. The gene calls are TRBV28 and TRBJ2-3; the D is unclear. Germline V gene lookup returns CDR1 MDHEN and CDR2 SYDVKM. The CDR3 extends over 14 amino acids. V was cut by 6 bases and J by 1 base, with 11 bases left in between. For the CDR3, the DNA is TGTGCCAGCAGGTTGATCAGCGGCACAGATACGCAGTATTTT. Translation: CASRLISGTDTQYF.

J is TRBJ1-5 and V is TRBV5-1; TRBD1 is a possible D gene (5 bases). The ends were cut back, 2 bases at V and 6 bases at J, with 15 bases in the middle. The CDR3 spans 15 residues. Germline V gene sequence: CDR1 SGHRS, CDR2 YFSETQ. In DNA, the CDR3 is TGCGCCAGCAGCTTCGGGGCAGGGCTTGGTCAGCCCCAGCATTTT. The encoded protein is CASSFGAGLGQPQHF.

The rearrangement links TRBV6-5 to TRBJ1-1; D is unclear. Germline V gives CDR1 MNHEY, CDR2 SVGAGI. The CDR3 loop spans 14 amino acids. Trimming left V 7 bases short and J 4 bases short, with 16 bases between. The CDR3 loop reads CASNPLTSGTEAFF. The CDR3 DNA sequence: TGTGCCAGCAACCCCTTGACAAGTGGCACTGAAGCTTTCTTT.

This clone was counted many times. J is TRBJ2-1 and V is TRBV9; no definite D call. This CDR3 contains 15 residues. The ends were cut back, 0 bases at V and 5 bases at J, with 12 bases in the middle. CDR1 is SGDLS and CDR2 is YYNGEE in the germline V gene. The DNA of the CDR3 is TGTGCCAGCAGCGTAGAAGTGGGTGGACACAATGAGCAGTTCTTC. This codes for CASSVEVGGHNEQFF.

This clone was detected a few times. The chain recombines TRBV6-6 with TRBJ1-1, with a weak D call TRBD1 (5 bases). V was shortened by 6 bases and J by 0 bases, with 17 bases between the two germline ends. CDR1 and CDR2 (germline): MNHNY, SVGAGI (reference sequence). The CDR3 covers 16 residues. The CDR3 sequence is CASSKPSGGMNTEAFF. CDR3 DNA: TGTGCCAGCAGCAAGCCTAGCGGGGGAATGAACACTGAAGCTTTCTTT.

The chain combines TRBV7-2 with TRBJ2-7, with 7 nucleotides matching TRBD2. The CDR3 is 14 residues long. V lost 6 bases to trimming and J lost 0 bases; unmatched junction nucleotides: 5. Germline CDR1 is SGHTA and CDR2 is FQGNSA. In DNA form, the CDR3 reads TGTGCCAGCAGTCTAGCGGTTAGCTCCTACGAGCAGTACTTC. This gives the protein CASSLAVSSYEQYF. Together with reference TRBV7-2 and TRBJ2-7, the CDR3 gives the full variable domain: GAGVSQSPSNKVTEKGKDVELRCDPISGHTALYWYRQSLGQGLEFLIYFQGNSAPDKSGLPSDRFSAERTGGSVSTLTIQRTQQEDSAVYLCASSLAVSSYEQYFGPGTRLTVT.

The rearrangement links TRBV7-9 to TRBJ2-5, with 8 nucleotides matching TRBD2. The junction had 8 bases not matched to a gene; V was cut back by 3 bases and J by 5 bases. The CDR3 is 15 residues long. CDR1 and CDR2 from the germline V gene are SEHNR and FQNEAQ (reference sequence). The CDR3 loop is CASSFGSGNGETQYF. The CDR3 DNA follows: TGTGCCAGCAGCTTCGGTAGCGGGAATGGGGAGACCCAGTACTTC.

This chain joins TRBV4-1 and TRBJ2-1; D ambiguous. Trimming removed 2 bases at V and 5 bases at J, with 25 bases between. Germline assignment: CDR1 MGHRA and CDR2 YSYEKL. CDR3 length: 19 amino acids. The CDR3 DNA sequence: TGCGCCAGCAGCCAAAGACCTACGGGTATGGACCCTTTTCACAATGAGCAGTTCTTC. This translates into CASSQRPTGMDPFHNEQFF.

This chain connects TRBV6-6 to TRBJ1-1; a weak D match, TRBD1 (5 bases). CDR1 MNHNY and CDR2 SVGAGI come from the germline V gene (reference sequence). The CDR3 loop spans 15 amino acids. Trimming took 5 bases from V and 6 from J, leaving 19 bases between them. The CDR3 here is CASSTFRDGASEAFF. The CDR3 region has the DNA TGTGCCAGCAGTACCTTCCGGGACGGTGCTTCTGAAGCTTTCTTT.

V and J are TRBV6-6 and TRBJ2-1; possible D gene TRBD1, 6 bases. The germline CDR1 and CDR2 sequences are MNHNY and SVGAGI (reference sequence). The CDR3 totals 16 residues. V lost 0 bases to trimming and J lost 5 bases, with 14 bases between them. The DNA of the CDR3 is TGTGCCAGCAGTTACTCGACGTGGACAGCAAACAATGAGCAGTTCTTC. Translated: CASSYSTWTANNEQFF.

This clone was seen a single time. The chain couples TRBV2 to TRBJ2-7, with D perhaps matching TRBD1 (6 bases). V gave up 7 bases and J gave up 5 bases, with 15 bases separating them. This CDR3 spans 13 amino acids. Germline CDR1 and CDR2: SNHLY and FYNNEI. The DNA of the CDR3 is TGTGCCAGCAACTCACAGGGTACCAACGAGCAGTACTTC. Translation: CASNSQGTNEQYF.

This clone came up a few times. The rearrangement uses TRBV6-6 and TRBJ1-1, with unresolved D. V lost 3 bases to trimming and J lost 0 bases, with 5 bases between them. Germline V lookup: CDR1 MNHNY, CDR2 SVGAGI (reference sequence). The CDR3 is 13 amino acids. The CDR3 reads CASSYVLNTEAFF. The CDR3 DNA is TGTGCCAGCAGTTATGTATTGAACACTGAAGCTTTCTTT.